This T cell receptor (beta chain) was captured in a study of blood T cell repertoires in COVID-19. Study at large: Some COVID-19 samples were acute and others convalescent; all came from the United States, Italy and Spain. Sources were T cells, B-cell-depleted T cells, or PBMCs; the material itself was cDNA or gDNA.

Per the authors' pipeline: Amplifying reference gene primers gave estimates of nucleated cell counts. Some clones are missing from TCRdb's copy, which holds only in-frame ones; the method was immunoSEQ multiplex PCR. That table is the source of V, J and clone size, and D and trimming were worked out from the DNA. In the table there are about 52,000 clones, approximately 92% of which are singletons. The CDR3 loop spans 11 amino acids. The V gene lost 2 bases and the J gene lost 8 bases, with 6 bases spanning the gap. CDR1 and CDR2 (germline): ENHRY, SYGVKD. The chain is built from TRBV10-3 and TRBJ1-2; D is undetermined. The sequence derives from a man between 50 and 59 years old with active COVID-19. Material: peripheral blood. CDR3 sequence: CAISEGRGYTF. CDR3 bases: TGTGCCATCAGTGAGGGCAGGGGCTACACCTTC.